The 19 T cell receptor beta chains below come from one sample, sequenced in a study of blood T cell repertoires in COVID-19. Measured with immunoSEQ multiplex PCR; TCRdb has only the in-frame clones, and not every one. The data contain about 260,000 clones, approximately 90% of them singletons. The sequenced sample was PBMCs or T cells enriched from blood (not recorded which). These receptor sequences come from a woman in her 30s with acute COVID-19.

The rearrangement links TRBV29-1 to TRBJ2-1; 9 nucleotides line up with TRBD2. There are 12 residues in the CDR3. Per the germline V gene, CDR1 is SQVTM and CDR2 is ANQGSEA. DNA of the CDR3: TGCAGTCATGACGCGGGGGGGTATGAGCAGTTCTTC. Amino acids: CSHDAGGYEQFF.

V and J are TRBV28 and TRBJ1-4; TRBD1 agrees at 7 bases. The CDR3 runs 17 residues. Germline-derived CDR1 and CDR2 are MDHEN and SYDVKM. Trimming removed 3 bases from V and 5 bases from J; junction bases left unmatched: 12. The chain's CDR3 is CASSFVRDSETNEKLFF. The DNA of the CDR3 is TGTGCCAGCAGTTTTGTCCGGGACAGCGAAACAAATGAAAAACTGTTTTTT.

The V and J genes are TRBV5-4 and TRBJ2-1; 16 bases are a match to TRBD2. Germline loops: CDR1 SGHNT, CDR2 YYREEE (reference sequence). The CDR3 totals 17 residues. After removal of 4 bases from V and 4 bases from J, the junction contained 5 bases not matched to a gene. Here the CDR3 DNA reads TGTGCCAGCAGCCCAGGGACTAGCGGGAGGGATTACAATGAGCAGTTCTTC. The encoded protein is CASSPGTSGRDYNEQFF.

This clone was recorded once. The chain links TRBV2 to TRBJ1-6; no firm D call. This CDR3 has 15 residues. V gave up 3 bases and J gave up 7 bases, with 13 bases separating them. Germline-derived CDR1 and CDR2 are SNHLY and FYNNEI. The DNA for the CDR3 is TGTGCCAGCAGTGATGTCAGAACCCCAAATTCACCCCTCCACTTT. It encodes CASSDVRTPNSPLHF. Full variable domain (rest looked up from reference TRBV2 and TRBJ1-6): EPEVTQTPSHQVTQMGQEVILRCVPISNHLYFYWYRQILGQKVEFLVSFYNNEISEKSEIFDDQFSVERPDGSNFTLKIRSTKLEDSAMYFCASSDVRTPNSPLHFGNGTRLTVT.

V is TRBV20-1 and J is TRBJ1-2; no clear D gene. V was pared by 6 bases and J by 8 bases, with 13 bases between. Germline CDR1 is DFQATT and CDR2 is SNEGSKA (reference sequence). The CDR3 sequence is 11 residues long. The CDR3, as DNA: TGCAGTGCCAAAGCGGGGTACGGCTACACCTTC. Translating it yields CSAKAGYGYTF.

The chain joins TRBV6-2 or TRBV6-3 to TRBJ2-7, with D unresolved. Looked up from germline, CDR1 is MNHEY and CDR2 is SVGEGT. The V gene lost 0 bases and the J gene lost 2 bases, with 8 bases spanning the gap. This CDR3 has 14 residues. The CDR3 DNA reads TGTGCCAGCAGTTACTCGGTCACAACCTACGAGCAGTACTTC. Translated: CASSYSVTTYEQYF.

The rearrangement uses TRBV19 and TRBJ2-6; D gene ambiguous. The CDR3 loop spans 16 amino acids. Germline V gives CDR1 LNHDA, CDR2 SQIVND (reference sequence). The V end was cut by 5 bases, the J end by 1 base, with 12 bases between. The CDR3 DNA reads TGTGCCAGTAGTCCCCAGGTTTCGTCTGGGGCCAACGTCCTGACTTTC. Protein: CASSPQVSSGANVLTF. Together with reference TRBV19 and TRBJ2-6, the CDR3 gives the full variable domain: DGGITQSPKYLFRKEGQNVTLSCEQNLNHDAMYWYRQDPGQGLRLIYYSQIVNDFQKGDIAEGYSVSREKKESFPLTVTSAQKNPTAFYLCASSPQVSSGANVLTFGAGSRLTVL.

The CDR3 loop is CASSVAGTAYGYTF. CDR3 bases: TGTGCCAGCAGCGTAGCCGGGACAGCCTATGGCTACACCTTC. The chain couples TRBV28 to TRBJ1-2; 7 bases are shared with TRBD1. The J segment lost 4 bases and the V segment lost 6 bases, leaving 8 bases of the junction unmatched. Germline loops: CDR1 MDHEN, CDR2 SYDVKM. This CDR3 contains 14 residues.

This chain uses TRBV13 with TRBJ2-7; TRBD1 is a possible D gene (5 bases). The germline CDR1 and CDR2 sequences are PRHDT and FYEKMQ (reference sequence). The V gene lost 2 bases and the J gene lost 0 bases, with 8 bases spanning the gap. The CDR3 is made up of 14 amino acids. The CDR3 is CASSLWGSSYEQYF. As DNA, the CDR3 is TGTGCCAGCAGCTTATGGGGCAGCTCCTACGAGCAGTACTTC.

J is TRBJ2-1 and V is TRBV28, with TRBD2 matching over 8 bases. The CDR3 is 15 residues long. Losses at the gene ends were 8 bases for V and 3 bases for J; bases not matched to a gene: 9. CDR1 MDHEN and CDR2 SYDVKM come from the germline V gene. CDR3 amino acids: CASDSAAGGYNEQFF. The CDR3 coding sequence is TGTGCCAGCGATTCCGCGGCGGGAGGCTACAATGAGCAGTTCTTC.

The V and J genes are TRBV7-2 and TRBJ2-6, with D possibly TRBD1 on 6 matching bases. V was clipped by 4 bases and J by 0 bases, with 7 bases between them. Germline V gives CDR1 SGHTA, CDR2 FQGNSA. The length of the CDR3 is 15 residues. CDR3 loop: CASSSDSSGANVLTF. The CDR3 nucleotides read TGTGCCAGCAGCTCGGACAGCTCTGGGGCCAACGTCCTGACTTTC. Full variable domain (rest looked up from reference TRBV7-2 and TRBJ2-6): GAGVSQSPSNKVTEKGKDVELRCDPISGHTALYWYRQSLGQGLEFLIYFQGNSAPDKSGLPSDRFSAERTGGSVSTLTIQRTQQEDSAVYLCASSSDSSGANVLTFGAGSRLTVL.

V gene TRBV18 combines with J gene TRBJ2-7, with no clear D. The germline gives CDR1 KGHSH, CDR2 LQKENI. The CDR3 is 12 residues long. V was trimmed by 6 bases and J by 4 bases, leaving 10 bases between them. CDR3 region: CASSYTEYEQYF. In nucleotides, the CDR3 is TGTGCCAGCTCGTATACAGAGTACGAGCAGTACTTC.

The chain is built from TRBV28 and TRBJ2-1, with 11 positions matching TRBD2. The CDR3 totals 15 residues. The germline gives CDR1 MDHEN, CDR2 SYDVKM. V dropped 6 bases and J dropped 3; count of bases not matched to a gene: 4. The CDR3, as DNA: TGTGCCAGCAGGAAGACTAGCGGGAACTACAATGAGCAGTTCTTC. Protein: CASRKTSGNYNEQFF.

As DNA, the CDR3 is TGTGCCAGCAGTTACTCCAGCACAGTCTACAATGAGCAGTTCTTC. Protein product: CASSYSSTVYNEQFF. J is TRBJ2-1 and V is TRBV6-2 or TRBV6-3, with unresolved D. Germline V lookup: CDR1 MNHEY, CDR2 SVGEGT. Trimming removed 0 bases from V and 3 bases from J, with 9 bases in between. CDR3 length: 15 amino acids.

CDR3 sequence reads: CASSPALGPNQPQHF. The CDR3 nucleotides are TGTGCCAGCAGCCCGGCCCTAGGCCCCAATCAGCCCCAGCATTTT. V is TRBV6-2 or TRBV6-3 and J is TRBJ1-5; no definite D call. Trimming took off 6 bases at V and 3 bases at J, with 15 bases between the two ends. CDR3 length: 15 residues. Germline V CDR1 and CDR2: MNHEY, SVGEGT.

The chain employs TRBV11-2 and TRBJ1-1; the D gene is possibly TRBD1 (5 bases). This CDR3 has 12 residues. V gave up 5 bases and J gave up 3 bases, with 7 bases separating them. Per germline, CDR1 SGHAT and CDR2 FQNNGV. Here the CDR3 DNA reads TGTGCCAGCAGCGCGACAGACACTGAAGCTTTCTTT. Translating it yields CASSATDTEAFF.

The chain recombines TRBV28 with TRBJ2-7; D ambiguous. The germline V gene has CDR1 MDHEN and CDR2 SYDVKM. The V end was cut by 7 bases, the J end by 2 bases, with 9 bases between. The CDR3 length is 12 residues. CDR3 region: CASNQRTYEQYF. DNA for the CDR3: TGTGCCAGCAATCAGCGAACCTACGAGCAGTACTTC.

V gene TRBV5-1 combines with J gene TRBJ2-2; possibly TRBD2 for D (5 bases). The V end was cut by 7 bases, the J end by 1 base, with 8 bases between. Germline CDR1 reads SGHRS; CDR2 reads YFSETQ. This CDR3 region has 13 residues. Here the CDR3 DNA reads TGCGCCAGCGCCGAGGGGAACACCGGGGAGCTGTTTTTT. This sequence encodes CASAEGNTGELFF.

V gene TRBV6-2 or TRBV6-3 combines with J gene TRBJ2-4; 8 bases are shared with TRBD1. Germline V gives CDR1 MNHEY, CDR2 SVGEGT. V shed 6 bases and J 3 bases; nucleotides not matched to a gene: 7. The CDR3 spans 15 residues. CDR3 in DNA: TGTGCCAGCAGCTTGGACAGGGCAGGCAAAAACATTCAGTACTTC. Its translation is CASSLDRAGKNIQYF.